The entry that follows covers one T cell receptor beta chain sequence. TCR sequencing used cDNA made by reverse transcription of extracted RNA. Clones were read by immunoSEQ multiplex PCR, and TCRdb kept only the in-frame ones, dropping some. The repertoire holds some 180,000 clones, with roughly 60% as singletons. These data belong to a study of CD8+ T cells in alopecia areata. V was pared by 0 bases and J by 1 base, with 4 bases between. There are 15 residues in the CDR3. Germline values: CDR1 LGHNA, CDR2 YSLEER. The source was CD4+ T cells sorted from blood, collected at week 0. This chain links TRBV4-3 with TRBJ2-6; D gene unclear. The TCR originated in a human donor with alopecia areata. CDR3 nucleotides: TGCGCCAGCAGCCAAGACGCGTCTGGGGCCAACGTCCTGACTTTC. Translating it yields CASSQDASGANVLTF.